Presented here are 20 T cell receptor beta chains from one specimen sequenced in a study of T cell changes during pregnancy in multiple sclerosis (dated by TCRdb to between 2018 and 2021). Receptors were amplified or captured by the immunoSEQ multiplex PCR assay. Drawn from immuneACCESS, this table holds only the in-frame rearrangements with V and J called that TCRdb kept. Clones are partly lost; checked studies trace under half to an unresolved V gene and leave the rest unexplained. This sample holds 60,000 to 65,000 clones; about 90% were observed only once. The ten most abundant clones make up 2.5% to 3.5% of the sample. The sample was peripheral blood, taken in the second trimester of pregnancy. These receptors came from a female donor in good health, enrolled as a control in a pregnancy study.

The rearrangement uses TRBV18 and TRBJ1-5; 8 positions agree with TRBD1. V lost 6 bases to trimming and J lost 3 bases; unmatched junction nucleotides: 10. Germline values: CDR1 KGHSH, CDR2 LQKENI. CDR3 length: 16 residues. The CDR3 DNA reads TGTGCCAGCTCGCCCAAGGCCAGGGGGCACAATCAGCCCCAGCATTTT. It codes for CASSPKARGHNQPQHF.

The DNA of the CDR3 is TGTGCCAGCAGCTACTCAGCGGGAGCCTCCTACAATGAGCAGTTCTTC. This encodes CASSYSAGASYNEQFF. The chain links TRBV7-2 to TRBJ2-1, with 8 positions matching TRBD2. The CDR3 extends over 16 amino acids. CDR1 is SGHTA, CDR2 FQGNSA, per germline. J gave up 0 bases and V 4 bases, and 5 bases lay outside the gene matches.

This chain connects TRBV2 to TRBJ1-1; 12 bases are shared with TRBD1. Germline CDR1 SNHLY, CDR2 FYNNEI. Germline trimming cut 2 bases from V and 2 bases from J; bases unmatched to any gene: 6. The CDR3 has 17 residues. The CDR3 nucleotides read TGTGCCAGCAGTGAAACTGGGACAGGGGGCGAAAACACTGAAGCTTTCTTT. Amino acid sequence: CASSETGTGGENTEAFF.

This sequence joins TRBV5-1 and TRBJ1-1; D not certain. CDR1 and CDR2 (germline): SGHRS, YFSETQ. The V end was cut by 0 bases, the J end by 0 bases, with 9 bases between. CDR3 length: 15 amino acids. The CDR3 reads CASSLGGPLNTEAFF. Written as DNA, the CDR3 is TGCGCCAGCAGCTTGGGAGGGCCTCTGAACACTGAAGCTTTCTTT.

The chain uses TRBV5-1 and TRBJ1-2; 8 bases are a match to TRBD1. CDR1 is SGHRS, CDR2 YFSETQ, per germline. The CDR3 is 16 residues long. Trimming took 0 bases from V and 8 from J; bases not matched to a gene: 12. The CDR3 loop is CASSLDSGQELRGYTF. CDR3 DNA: TGCGCCAGCAGCTTGGACTCGGGACAGGAGCTTCGAGGCTACACCTTC.

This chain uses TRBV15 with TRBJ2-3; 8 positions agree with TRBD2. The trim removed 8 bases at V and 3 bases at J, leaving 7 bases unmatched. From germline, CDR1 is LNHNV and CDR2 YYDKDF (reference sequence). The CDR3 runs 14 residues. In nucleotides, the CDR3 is TGTGCCACCCGGACTAGCCATACGACAGATACGCAGTATTTT. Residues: CATRTSHTTDTQYF.

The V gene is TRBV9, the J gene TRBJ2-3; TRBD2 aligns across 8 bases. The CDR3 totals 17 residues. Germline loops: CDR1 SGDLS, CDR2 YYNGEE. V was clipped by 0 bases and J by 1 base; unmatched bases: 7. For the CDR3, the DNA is TGTGCCAGCAGCGTAGCTCCGGGGGGGCTTGGCACAGATACGCAGTATTTT. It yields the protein CASSVAPGGLGTDTQYF.

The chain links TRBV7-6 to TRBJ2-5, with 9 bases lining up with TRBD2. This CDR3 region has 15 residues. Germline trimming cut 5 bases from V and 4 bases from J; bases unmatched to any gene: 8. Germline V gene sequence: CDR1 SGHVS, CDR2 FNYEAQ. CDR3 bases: TGTGCCAGCAGCAACCCGAGCGGGGGGAGAGAGACCCAGTACTTC. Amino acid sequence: CASSNPSGGRETQYF.

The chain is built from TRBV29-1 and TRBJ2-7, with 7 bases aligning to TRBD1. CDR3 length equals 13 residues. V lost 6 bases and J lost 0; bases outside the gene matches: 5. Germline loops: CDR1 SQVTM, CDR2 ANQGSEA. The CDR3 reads CSVARGSSYEQYF. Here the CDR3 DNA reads TGCAGCGTGGCCAGGGGGAGCTCCTACGAGCAGTACTTC.

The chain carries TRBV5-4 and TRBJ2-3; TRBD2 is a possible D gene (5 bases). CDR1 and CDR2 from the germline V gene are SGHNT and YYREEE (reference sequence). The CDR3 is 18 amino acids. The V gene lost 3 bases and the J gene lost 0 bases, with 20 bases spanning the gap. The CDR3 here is CASSSGFRAESSTDTQYF. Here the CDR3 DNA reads TGTGCCAGCAGCTCCGGATTTAGAGCGGAGTCTAGCACAGATACGCAGTATTTT.

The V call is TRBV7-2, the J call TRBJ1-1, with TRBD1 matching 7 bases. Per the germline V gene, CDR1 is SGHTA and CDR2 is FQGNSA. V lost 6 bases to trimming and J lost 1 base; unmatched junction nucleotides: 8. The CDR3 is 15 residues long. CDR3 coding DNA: TGTGCCAGCAGACTTAACAGGGGCGGGAACACTGAAGCTTTCTTT. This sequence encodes CASRLNRGGNTEAFF.

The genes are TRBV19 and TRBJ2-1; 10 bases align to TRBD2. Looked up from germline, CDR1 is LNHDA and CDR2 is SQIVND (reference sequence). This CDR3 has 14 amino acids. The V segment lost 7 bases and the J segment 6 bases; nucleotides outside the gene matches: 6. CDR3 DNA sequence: TGTGCCAGTAACCCCAGGACTAGCGGCAATGAGCAGTTCTTC. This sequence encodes CASNPRTSGNEQFF.

CDR3 loop: CASSPGAGVAEQYF. The DNA for the CDR3 is TGTGCCAGCAGCCCCGGGGCGGGAGTCGCCGAGCAGTACTTC. The V call is TRBV14, the J call TRBJ2-7; the match to TRBD2 covers 7 bases. Germline V CDR1 and CDR2: SGHDN, FVKESK. V dropped 4 bases and J dropped 6; count of bases not matched to a gene: 9. There are 14 residues in the CDR3.

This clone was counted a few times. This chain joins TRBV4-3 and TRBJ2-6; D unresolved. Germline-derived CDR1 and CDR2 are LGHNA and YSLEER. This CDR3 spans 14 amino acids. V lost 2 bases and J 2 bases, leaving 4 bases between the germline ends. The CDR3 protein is CASSQLPGANVLTF. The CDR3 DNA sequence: TGCGCCAGCAGCCAACTCCCTGGGGCCAACGTCCTGACTTTC.

In DNA, the CDR3 is TGTGCCAGCAGCCCCGCTAGCGGGGGGGCAAGCTTTCGCCAAGAGACCCAGTACTTC. Its protein is CASSPASGGASFRQETQYF. The chain links TRBV7-2 to TRBJ2-5; 12 nucleotides agree with TRBD2. The germline V gene encodes CDR1 SGHTA and CDR2 FQGNSA. Trimming removed 5 bases from V and 1 base from J; junction bases left unmatched: 14. The CDR3 loop spans 19 amino acids.

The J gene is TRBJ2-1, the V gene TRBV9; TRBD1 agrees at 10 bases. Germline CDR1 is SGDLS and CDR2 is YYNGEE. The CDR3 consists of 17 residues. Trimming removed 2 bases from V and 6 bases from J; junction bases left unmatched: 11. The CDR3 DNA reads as TGTGCCAGCAGCGTGGGACAGGGGTATCAGGGGATCAATGAGCAGTTCTTC. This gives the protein CASSVGQGYQGINEQFF.

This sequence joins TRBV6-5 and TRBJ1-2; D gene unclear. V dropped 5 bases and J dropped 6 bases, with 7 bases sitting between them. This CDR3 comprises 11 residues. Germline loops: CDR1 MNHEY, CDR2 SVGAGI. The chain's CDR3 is CASSEGHGYTF. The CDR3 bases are TGTGCCAGCAGTGAGGGCCATGGCTACACCTTC.

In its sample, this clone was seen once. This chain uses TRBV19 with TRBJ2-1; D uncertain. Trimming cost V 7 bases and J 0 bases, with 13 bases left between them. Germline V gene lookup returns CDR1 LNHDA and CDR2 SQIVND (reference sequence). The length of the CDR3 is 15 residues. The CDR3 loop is CASTYRLSSYNEQFF. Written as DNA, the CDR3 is TGTGCCAGTACCTATCGACTCAGCTCCTACAATGAGCAGTTCTTC.

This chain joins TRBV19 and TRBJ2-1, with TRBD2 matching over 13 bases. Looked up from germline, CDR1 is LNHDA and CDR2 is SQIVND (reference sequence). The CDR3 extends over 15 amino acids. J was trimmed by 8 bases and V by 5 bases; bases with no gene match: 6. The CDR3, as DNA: TGTGCCAGTAGTCCAGGACTAGCGGGAGTCGATGAGCAGTTCTTC. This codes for CASSPGLAGVDEQFF.

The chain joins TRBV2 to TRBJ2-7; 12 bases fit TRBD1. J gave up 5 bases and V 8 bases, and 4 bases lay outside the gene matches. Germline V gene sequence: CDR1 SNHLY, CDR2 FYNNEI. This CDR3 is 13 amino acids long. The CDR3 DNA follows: TGTGCCAGCGGGGGACAGGGGGCCCACGAGCAGTACTTC. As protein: CASGGQGAHEQYF.